These 32 T cell receptor beta chains originate from one sample sequenced in a study of blood T cells in healthy people across ages. The authors ran a second PCR of roughly 6 to 12 cycles using a sample-barcoded 5' primer and a J-beta primer mix. TCRdb fed the 5' RACE reads into MiXCR, producing one record per CDR3 protein. The table has fewer than 800,000 distinct CDR3 sequences, just under 25% seen once. The sample was also reused in another study, on T cells of mothers and their children.

Material: blood. Receptors originate from a boy aged 5-17 years in good health.

This clonotype has just one count. A much larger clone is a single base away; this may be a read error. The genes are TRBV12-3 or TRBV12-4 and TRBJ1-5; perhaps TRBD1 as D (6 bases). The CDR3 has 15 residues. The CDR3 sequence: CASSLGGAGNQPHHF. The CDR3 nucleotides read TGTGCCAGCAGCCTGGGGGGGGCTGGAAATCAGCCCCACCATTTT.

The chain combines TRBV29-1 with TRBJ2-5; 11 nucleotides match TRBD1. Near its end, the DNA agrees better with TRBJ2-7, so the J call may be wrong. CDR3 size: 13 residues. Germline CDR1 is SQVTM and CDR2 is ANQGSEA. For the CDR3, the DNA is TGCAGCGTTGTTTTCGGGACAGGGGGCGAGCAGTACTTC. As protein: CSVVFGTGGEQYF.

J is TRBJ2-5 and V is TRBV12-5, with D perhaps matching TRBD1 or TRBD2 (5 bases each). The ends were cut back, 3 bases at V and 3 bases at J, with 17 bases in the middle. The V gene's germline CDR1 is LGHNT and CDR2 FRNRAP. The CDR3 contains 16 residues. The CDR3: CASGFLPRDREETQYF. In DNA form, the CDR3 reads TGTGCTAGTGGTTTCCTACCCCGGGACCGGGAAGAGACCCAGTACTTC.

CDR3 region: CASSDQHLGETQYF. CDR3 nucleotides: TGCGCCAGCAGCGATCAGCATCTGGGGGAGACCCAGTACTTC. V is TRBV5-1 and J is TRBJ2-5; D gene ambiguous. Germline V gives CDR1 SGHRS, CDR2 YFSETQ. CDR3 length: 14 residues. Trimming pared 4 bases from V and 5 bases from J, leaving 15 bases between.

The chain carries TRBV12-5 and TRBJ1-1, with 12 bases aligning to TRBD1. This CDR3 is built from 16 residues. J lost 1 base, V lost 6 bases, and 6 bases had no gene match. The germline V gene encodes CDR1 LGHNT and CDR2 FRNRAP. CDR3 DNA sequence: TGTGCTAGTGGGCTGGGACAGGGGGCATCGAACACTGAAGCTTTCTTT. Protein: CASGLGQGASNTEAFF.

The chain carries TRBV7-9 and TRBJ2-5; weak D call: TRBD2 (6 bases). Germline lookup yields CDR1 SEHNR and CDR2 FQNEAQ (reference sequence). The germline V and J ends were trimmed by 5 bases and 4 bases, with 11 bases remaining between them. This CDR3 is 13 amino acids long. DNA for the CDR3: TGTGCCAGCAGCAACCCAGCGGGAGAGACCCAGTACTTC. It yields the protein CASSNPAGETQYF.

The chain uses TRBV27 and TRBJ2-4; TRBD1 agrees at 7 bases. CDR1 and CDR2 from the germline V gene are MNHEY and SMNVEV (reference sequence). The V and J ends lost 4 bases and 1 base, in that order; junction bases with no gene match: 7. This CDR3 spans 16 amino acids. The chain's CDR3 is CASSSTGKGAKNIQYF. CDR3 DNA: TGTGCCAGCAGTTCGACAGGGAAGGGGGCCAAAAACATTCAGTACTTC.

The chain carries TRBV7-9 and TRBJ2-3, with 7 bases aligning to TRBD2. The CDR3 is 15 residues long. Germline V gene sequence: CDR1 SEHNR, CDR2 FQNEAQ (reference sequence). The ends lost 5 bases at V and 0 bases at J; junction bases unmatched: 5. The CDR3 loop reads CASSHSGASTDTQYF. DNA for the CDR3: TGTGCCAGCAGCCACAGCGGGGCTAGCACAGATACGCAGTATTTT.

This chain connects TRBV28 to TRBJ2-3; D unresolved. Trimming took 2 bases from V and 2 from J, leaving 8 bases between them. Germline V lookup: CDR1 MDHEN, CDR2 SYDVKM. The CDR3 sequence is 14 residues long. The CDR3 DNA reads as TGTGCCAGCAGTTTAAGGTACAACACAGATACGCAGTATTTT. Translation gives CASSLRYNTDTQYF.

The J gene is TRBJ2-3, the V gene TRBV7-9; possible D gene TRBD2, 6 bases. The CDR3 covers 16 residues. Deletions cut 5 bases from V and 1 base from J, with 16 bases between. Germline V gene lookup returns CDR1 SEHNR and CDR2 FQNEAQ (reference sequence). DNA of the CDR3: TGTGCCAGCAGCGACCCCAAGGAGGGCGGCACAGATACGCAGTATTTT. It specifies CASSDPKEGGTDTQYF.

CDR3 sequence: CASSQDSAQGPNNEQFF. The CDR3 region has the DNA TGCGCCAGCAGCCAAGATTCCGCGCAGGGTCCTAACAATGAGCAGTTCTTC. The chain joins TRBV4-3 to TRBJ2-1; D may be TRBD1 (5 bases). The CDR3 contains 17 residues. Per the germline V gene, CDR1 is LGHNA and CDR2 is YSLEER. V lost 0 bases to trimming and J lost 5 bases, with 17 bases between them.

The CDR3 nucleotides are TGCAGCGTTGAAGAACCAGCTGAAAAACTGTTTTTT. It translates to CSVEEPAEKLFF. V gene TRBV29-1 combines with J gene TRBJ1-4; no reliable D call. V dropped 0 bases and J dropped 7 bases, with 6 bases sitting between them. The germline CDR1 and CDR2 sequences are SQVTM and ANQGSEA. This CDR3 is built from 12 residues.

This sequence joins TRBV29-1 and TRBJ2-2, with D maybe TRBD2 (6 bases). The V gene lost 0 bases and the J gene lost 8 bases, with 10 bases spanning the gap. CDR1 is SQVTM, CDR2 ANQGSEA, per germline. The CDR3 runs 13 residues. The CDR3 region is CSVEDLAGGELFF. As DNA, the CDR3 is TGCAGCGTTGAAGATCTGGCGGGGGGGGAGCTGTTTTTT.

This chain joins TRBV28 and TRBJ2-5; D unclear. The assigned J gene may be wrong: the sequence end matches TRBJ2-7 better. CDR3 length: 13 amino acids. The germline V gene encodes CDR1 MDHEN and CDR2 SYDVKM. CDR3 sequence reads: CASSLQATYEQYF. For the CDR3, the DNA is TGTGCCAGCAGTTTGCAGGCGACGTACGAGCAGTACTTC.

This clonotype showed up just a few times. The chain employs TRBV19 and TRBJ2-5; D is possibly TRBD1 or TRBD2 (5 bases each). This CDR3 has 16 residues. Deletions cut 5 bases from V and 11 bases from J, with 27 bases between. Looked up from germline, CDR1 is LNHDA and CDR2 is SQIVND (reference sequence). The CDR3 sequence: CASSPSLGHKSWEQYF. The CDR3 DNA follows: TGTGCCAGTAGTCCCAGCCTCGGACATAAGTCTTGGGAGCAGTACTTC.

This sequence joins TRBV11-1 and TRBJ2-5; 12 bases are a match to TRBD2. V trimming: 2 bases; J trimming: 5 bases; junction bases outside the gene matches: 27. The CDR3 covers 23 residues. Germline-derived CDR1 and CDR2 are SGHAT and FQDESV (reference sequence). The CDR3 is CASSLLAGGDLSPEDLIKETQYF. DNA of the CDR3: TGTGCCAGCAGCTTACTAGCGGGAGGGGATCTTTCCCCGGAGGATTTAATAAAGGAGACCCAGTACTTC.

This clonotype was seen once. The J gene is TRBJ1-5, the V gene TRBV7-8; D not resolved. The germline V gene encodes CDR1 SGHVS and CDR2 FQNEAQ. This CDR3 comprises 13 residues. The V and J ends lost 4 bases and 1 base respectively, with 5 bases between them. The CDR3 sequence: CASSYLSNQPQHF. For the CDR3, the DNA is TGTGCCAGCAGCTATCTGAGCAATCAGCCCCAGCATTTT.

The genes are TRBV20-1 and TRBJ2-7, with TRBD2 matching over 8 bases. V was pared by 0 bases and J by 7 bases, with 11 bases of the junction left unmatched. The CDR3 has 15 amino acids. Germline CDR1 is DFQATT and CDR2 is SNEGSKA (reference sequence). The CDR3 sequence: CSARDGGAVLVEQYF. The CDR3 nucleotides read TGCAGTGCTAGAGACGGGGGGGCGGTTTTGGTAGAGCAGTACTTC.

This clonotype was seen only a few times. This sequence joins TRBV7-2 and TRBJ1-1; no reliable D call. Germline CDR1 is SGHTA and CDR2 is FQGNSA. The CDR3 length is 16 residues. Between the trimmed V and J ends, which lost 0 bases and 1 base, there was a span of 12 bases. The CDR3 spells CASSLAPTAANTEAFF. CDR3 bases: TGTGCCAGCAGCTTAGCGCCTACGGCCGCGAACACTGAAGCTTTCTTT.

The chain is built from TRBV7-9 and TRBJ1-2, with a possible D match to TRBD1 (5 bases). Germline V gene lookup returns CDR1 SEHNR and CDR2 FQNEAQ (reference sequence). This CDR3 is 16 amino acids long. Trimming pared 1 base from V and 6 bases from J, leaving 18 bases between. The CDR3 is CASSLVPGTQVNGYTF. The CDR3 DNA reads TGTGCCAGCAGCTTAGTCCCCGGGACCCAGGTCAATGGCTACACCTTC.

This clonotype has just a few counts. This chain links TRBV20-1 with TRBJ2-3; the D is unclear. V was clipped by 3 bases and J by 4 bases, with 8 bases between them. This CDR3 is built from 12 residues. Germline V lookup: CDR1 DFQATT, CDR2 SNEGSKA (reference sequence). The CDR3: CSASRVADTQYF. The CDR3 coding sequence is TGCAGTGCTAGTAGGGTGGCAGATACGCAGTATTTT.

The chain uses TRBV2 and TRBJ2-7; the D gene is possibly TRBD1 (6 bases). The CDR3 extends over 14 amino acids. Trimming pared 3 bases from V and 0 bases from J, leaving 9 bases between. Germline V gene sequence: CDR1 SNHLY, CDR2 FYNNEI. CDR3 DNA: TGTGCCAGCAGTGATCGGGACAACTCCTACGAGCAGTACTTC. It yields the protein CASSDRDNSYEQYF.

This clonotype was detected only a few times. V is TRBV29-1 and J is TRBJ2-7; TRBD1 aligns across 8 bases. The junction had 9 bases not matched to a gene; V was cut back by 6 bases and J by 2 bases. The CDR3 spans 14 residues. The germline V gene has CDR1 SQVTM and CDR2 ANQGSEA. DNA for the CDR3: TGCAGCGTCCTAGGGGGACAGGCCACCTACGAGCAGTACTTC. Encoded protein: CSVLGGQATYEQYF.

This clonotype was counted between two and nine times. J is TRBJ2-1 and V is TRBV5-1, with D possibly TRBD1 on 5 matching bases. The CDR3 consists of 15 residues. V was pared by 0 bases and J by 4 bases, with 11 bases between. Germline values: CDR1 SGHRS, CDR2 YFSETQ. The CDR3 protein is CASSLEVRDYNEQFF. The CDR3 DNA is TGCGCCAGCAGCTTGGAGGTCAGGGATTACAATGAGCAGTTCTTC.

The chain uses TRBV29-1 and TRBJ2-5; 14 positions match TRBD2. Germline CDR1 is SQVTM and CDR2 is ANQGSEA. The CDR3 contains 15 residues. After removal of 6 bases from V and 0 bases from J, the junction contained 3 bases not matched to a gene. The CDR3 DNA is TGCAGCGTGGGACTAGCGGGAGTGTACCAAGAGACCCAGTACTTC. As protein: CSVGLAGVYQETQYF.

Worth noting for this clonotype: A much larger clone lies a single base off, so this may be a read error. The chain links TRBV7-2 to TRBJ1-1; D gene unclear. The CDR3 is 13 residues long. Germline lookup yields CDR1 SGHTA and CDR2 FQGNSA. As DNA, the CDR3 is TGTGCCAGCAGCTTCTCCGTGAACACTGAAGCTGTCTTT. Translated, it gives CASSFSVNTEAVF.

This clonotype appeared a single time. The conserved closing phenylalanine or tryptophan is absent in this CDR3, likely reflecting a read error. The chain uses TRBV20-1 and TRBJ2-3; D may be TRBD2 (5 bases). The CDR3 sequence is 15 residues long. Trimming stripped 0 bases from V and 2 bases from J, with 12 bases between. CDR1 DFQATT and CDR2 SNEGSKA come from the germline V gene (reference sequence). CDR3 protein: CSAREYGVNTDTQYS. CDR3 DNA: TGCAGTGCTAGAGAGTACGGGGTCAACACAGATACGCAGTATTCT.

This clonotype has more than one count but fewer than ten. The CDR3 sequence: CASSYAASGAYEQYF. The CDR3 region has the DNA TGTGCCAGCAGTTACGCGGCTAGCGGAGCCTACGAGCAGTACTTC. V is TRBV6-2 or TRBV6-3 and J is TRBJ2-7; TRBD2 aligns across 7 bases. Germline V gene sequence: CDR1 MNHEY, CDR2 SVGEGT. This CDR3 is 15 amino acids long. V lost 2 bases and J lost 2; bases outside the gene matches: 6.

In this sample, this clonotype turned up many times. The V call is TRBV7-3, the J call TRBJ2-1; 8 nucleotides agree with TRBD2. The J call may be faulty, since TRBJ2-5 better matches the DNA end. Germline V gene data show CDR1 as SGHTA and CDR2 as FQGTGA. The CDR3 loop spans 15 amino acids. The CDR3 sequence: CASSLTSGTRETQYF. CDR3 nucleotides: TGTGCCAGCAGCTTAACTAGCGGGACGAGGGAGACCCAGTACTTC.

The chain couples TRBV7-2 to TRBJ2-5; no clear D. This CDR3 contains 12 residues. The V gene's germline CDR1 is SGHTA and CDR2 FQGNSA. V lost 4 bases to trimming and J lost 7 bases, with 10 bases between them. This chain's CDR3 is CASSSDPGTQYF. The CDR3 coding sequence is TGTGCCAGCAGCTCGGATCCGGGGACCCAGTACTTC.

This clonotype was detected a few times. The chain carries TRBV12-3 or TRBV12-4 and TRBJ1-1; D gene unclear. V was pared by 0 bases and J by 6 bases, with 8 bases between. The CDR3 spans 13 residues. In DNA, the CDR3 is TGTGCCAGCAGTTTAGCGCTCGGGGCTGAAGCTTTCTTT. It translates to CASSLALGAEAFF.

Only one count was recorded for this clonotype. J is TRBJ1-6 and V is TRBV2; D is undetermined. Trimming took 4 bases from V and 12 from J, leaving 10 bases between them. CDR1 is SNHLY and CDR2 is FYNNEI in the germline V gene. The CDR3 has 12 amino acids. Written as DNA, the CDR3 is TGTGCCAGCAGTGGGACTTCTGGACCCCTCCACTTT. It is translated as CASSGTSGPLHF. The full variable domain, completed using reference TRBV2 and TRBJ1-6, is EPEVTQTPSHQVTQMGQEVILRCVPISNHLYFYWYRQILGQKVEFLVSFYNNEISEKSEIFDDQFSVERPDGSNFTLKIRSTKLEDSAMYFCASSGTSGPLHFGNGTRLTVT.